The rows below give T cell receptor beta chains drawn from one sample of a study of blood T cell repertoires in COVID-19. The data were produced by immunoSEQ multiplex PCR, yet TCRdb's version contains in-frame clones alone and is incomplete. The table shows fewer than 450,000 clones, with approximately 84% occurring only once. What was sequenced was PBMCs or T cells enriched from blood (not recorded which). These TCRs come from a woman in her twenties or thirties who had recovered from COVID-19. Each CDR3 is given with its conserved first and last residue. A D gene is named only where the DNA matches it firmly. Clone size is not always given. Where it is, it says once, few, many or a class for expanded clones.

TGTGCCAGCAGCCGAGGGGGCAGGGAAGGCTACACCTTC,CASSRGGREGYTF,TRBD1,TRBJ1-2,NA,TRBV12-3/TRBV12-4
TGTGCCACCAGCAGAGATATATCAGGTGCAGTCCCTAACTATGGCTACACCTTC,CATSRDISGAVPNYGYTF,NA,TRBJ1-2,NA,TRBV15
TGTGCCAGCAGTTACTTGGACAGGGTCGGCAATGAGCAGTTCTTC,CASSYLDRVGNEQFF,TRBD1,TRBJ2-1,few,TRBV6-5
TGTGCCAGCAGTTTACAGGGGGCCTATGGCTACACCTTC,CASSLQGAYGYTF,TRBD1,TRBJ1-2,few,TRBV12-3/TRBV12-4
TGCAGCGTTCTTCCTCAGACTAGCGGGGGCCACGAGCAGTACTTC,CSVLPQTSGGHEQYF,TRBD2,TRBJ2-7,NA,TRBV29-1
TGTGCCAGCAGCCAAGATAGGGGTCAGCCCCAGCATTTT,CASSQDRGQPQHF,NA,TRBJ1-5,NA,TRBV4-2
TGTGCCAGCAGCTTAGTAACGGACAAATCGTATAGCAATCAGCCCCAGCATTTT,CASSLVTDKSYSNQPQHF,NA,TRBJ1-5,NA,TRBV7-9
TGTGCCAGCAGCTTAATCCAGGCGGATACGCAGTATTTT,CASSLIQADTQYF,NA,TRBJ2-3,NA,TRBV7-2
TGTGCCAGCAGCAAAGCGGGGACTAGCGGGGTCCTAAGCACAGATACGCAGTATTTT,CASSKAGTSGVLSTDTQYF,NA,TRBJ2-3,NA,TRBV21-1
TGCAGCGTTTCCTTAGGGGGTGACTCGGGAGCTTTCTTT,CSVSLGGDSGAFF,NA,TRBJ1-1,NA,TRBV29-1
TGTGCCAGCAGCTCACGACAGGGTAATCAGCCCCAGCATTTT,CASSSRQGNQPQHF,TRBD1,TRBJ1-5,few,TRBV5-6
TGTGCCAGCAGCCCTAGCGGGGGCCTAACCTACGAGCAGTACTTC,CASSPSGGLTYEQYF,TRBD2,TRBJ2-7,NA,TRBV5-4
TGTGCCAGCAGCTCAGGACTGGAAGATACGCAGTATTTT,CASSSGLEDTQYF,NA,TRBJ2-3,NA,TRBV9
TGTGCCAGCAGTAACACTAGCGGGGCCTGGGAGACCCAGTACTTC,CASSNTSGAWETQYF,TRBD2,TRBJ2-5,NA,TRBV27
TGTGCCACCAGTGATGCCCGGGGTAGTGGGGTGACAGATACGCAGTATTTT,CATSDARGSGVTDTQYF,NA,TRBJ2-3,NA,TRBV24-1
TGTGCCAGCAGTCCCATACAGTCGCGAAGCACTGAAGCTTTCTTT,CASSPIQSRSTEAFF,NA,TRBJ1-1,few,TRBV2
TGTGCCAGCAGCCCCAGGGAAGGAAGACAGCCCCAGCATTTT,CASSPREGRQPQHF,NA,TRBJ1-5,NA,TRBV27
TGCGCCAGCACCGACCGGGGAGGCACCGGGGAGCTGTTTTTT,CASTDRGGTGELFF,NA,TRBJ2-2,NA,TRBV10-2
TGTGCCAGCAGGGGACTAGCGGGGGAAAGGGAGCAGTTCTTC,CASRGLAGEREQFF,TRBD2,TRBJ2-1,NA,TRBV11-2
TGTGCCAGCAGCTTACGAGGTGGTGAAAAACTGTTTTTT,CASSLRGGEKLFF,NA,TRBJ1-4,once,TRBV7-9
TGTGCCAGTAGTATAGTGGGGCAAGCTAACTATGGCTACACCTTC,CASSIVGQANYGYTF,NA,TRBJ1-2,NA,TRBV19
TGTGCCAGCAGCGTAATAGGGGGAGCGAACACTGAAGCTTTCTTT,CASSVIGGANTEAFF,NA,TRBJ1-1,NA,TRBV9
TGTGCCATCAGTGCAAGTCGGGCGACGGGGAATCAGCCCCAGCATTTT,CAISASRATGNQPQHF,NA,TRBJ1-5,NA,TRBV10-3
TGTGCCAGCAGCCCAACAGGGACGGCACGTCTTAGTGGCTACACCTTC,CASSPTGTARLSGYTF,NA,TRBJ1-2,NA,TRBV5-4
TGTGCCAGCAGCGGCCGTGACGGACGGACAAAAGAGACCCAGTACTTC,CASSGRDGRTKETQYF,NA,TRBJ2-5,NA,TRBV2
TGTGCTAGTGGTTTATCTTTTAACACTGAAGCTTTCTTT,CASGLSFNTEAFF,NA,TRBJ1-1,NA,TRBV12-5
TGTGCCAGCAGCTTAGGGGGCCGCGAAAAACTGTTTTTT,CASSLGGREKLFF,NA,TRBJ1-4,NA,TRBV7-2
TGTGCCAGCACCGCTGCCAGAGGGTACGAGCAGTACTTC,CASTAARGYEQYF,NA,TRBJ2-7,NA,TRBV11-2
TGTGCCAGCAGCGAACAGGGTTTCCGCTACGAGCAGTACTTC,CASSEQGFRYEQYF,NA,TRBJ2-7,NA,TRBV7-2